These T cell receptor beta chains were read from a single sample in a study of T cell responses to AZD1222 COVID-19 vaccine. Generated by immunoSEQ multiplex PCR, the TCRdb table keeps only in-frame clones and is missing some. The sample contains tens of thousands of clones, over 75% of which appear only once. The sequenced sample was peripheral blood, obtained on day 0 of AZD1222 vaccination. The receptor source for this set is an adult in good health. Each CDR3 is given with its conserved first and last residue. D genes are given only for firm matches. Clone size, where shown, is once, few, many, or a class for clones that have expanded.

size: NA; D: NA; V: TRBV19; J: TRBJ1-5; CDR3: CASSMTGGPQPQHF; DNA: TGTGCCAGTAGTATGACGGGGGGCCCTCAGCCCCAGCATTTT
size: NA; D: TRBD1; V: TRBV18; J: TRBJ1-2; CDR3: CASSPGTGGNRYTF; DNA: TGTGCCAGCTCCCCCGGGACAGGTGGGAATCGCTACACCTTC
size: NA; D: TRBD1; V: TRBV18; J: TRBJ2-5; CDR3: CASSPRTGGTGGQETQYF; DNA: TGTGCCAGCTCACCAAGGACAGGTGGAACCGGCGGCCAAGAGACCCAGTACTTC
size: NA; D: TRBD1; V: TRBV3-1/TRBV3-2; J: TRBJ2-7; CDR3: CASSFTTGSREQYF; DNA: TGTGCCAGCAGCTTTACGACAGGGTCGAGAGAGCAGTACTTC
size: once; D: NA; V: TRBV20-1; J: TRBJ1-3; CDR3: CSASPGNTIYF; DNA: TGCAGTGCTAGTCCCGGAAACACCATATATTTT
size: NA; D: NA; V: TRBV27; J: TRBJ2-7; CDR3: CASSFGGLLPYEQYF; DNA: TGTGCCAGCAGTTTCGGGGGACTCCTTCCCTACGAGCAGTACTTC
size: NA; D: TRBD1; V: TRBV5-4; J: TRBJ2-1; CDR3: CASSGTGGSYNEQFF; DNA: TGTGCCAGCAGCGGAACAGGGGGCTCCTACAATGAGCAGTTCTTC
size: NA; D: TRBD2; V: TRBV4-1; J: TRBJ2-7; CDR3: CASSQASSGAYEQYF; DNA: TGCGCCAGCAGCCAAGCGTCTAGCGGGGCCTACGAGCAGTACTTC
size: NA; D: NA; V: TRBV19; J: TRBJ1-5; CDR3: CASGGSWPQHF; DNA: TGTGCCAGTGGCGGGTCCTGGCCCCAGCATTTT
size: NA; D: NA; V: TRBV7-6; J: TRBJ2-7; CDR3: CASSPLRGNEQYF; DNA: TGTGCCAGCAGCCCCCTGAGGGGGAACGAGCAGTACTTC
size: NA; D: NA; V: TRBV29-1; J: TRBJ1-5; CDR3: CSAASGGGNQPQHF; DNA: TGCAGCGCCGCATCGGGGGGAGGGAATCAGCCCCAGCATTTT
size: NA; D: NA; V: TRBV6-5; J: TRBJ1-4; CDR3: CAIRDGNSEKLFF; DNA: TGTGCCATACGGGACGGGAATAGTGAAAAACTGTTTTTT
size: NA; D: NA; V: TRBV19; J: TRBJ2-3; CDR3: CASTLADTQYF; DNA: TGTGCCAGTACCCTGGCAGATACGCAGTATTTT
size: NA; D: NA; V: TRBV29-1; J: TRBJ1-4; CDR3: CSVREGNNEKLFF; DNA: TGCAGCGTTAGGGAGGGGAATAATGAAAAACTGTTTTTT
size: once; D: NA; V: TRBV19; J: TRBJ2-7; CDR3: CASSRPVRQGSYEQYF; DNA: TGTGCCAGTAGTCGACCCGTCCGGCAGGGATCCTACGAGCAGTACTTC
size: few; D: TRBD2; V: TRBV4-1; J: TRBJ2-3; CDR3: CASSLRLAGGWGDTQYF; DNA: TGCGCCAGCAGCCTTAGACTAGCGGGGGGCTGGGGGGATACGCAGTATTTT
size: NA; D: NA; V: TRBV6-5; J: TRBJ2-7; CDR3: CASKRAYEQYF; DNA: TGTGCCAGCAAGAGGGCTTACGAGCAGTACTTC